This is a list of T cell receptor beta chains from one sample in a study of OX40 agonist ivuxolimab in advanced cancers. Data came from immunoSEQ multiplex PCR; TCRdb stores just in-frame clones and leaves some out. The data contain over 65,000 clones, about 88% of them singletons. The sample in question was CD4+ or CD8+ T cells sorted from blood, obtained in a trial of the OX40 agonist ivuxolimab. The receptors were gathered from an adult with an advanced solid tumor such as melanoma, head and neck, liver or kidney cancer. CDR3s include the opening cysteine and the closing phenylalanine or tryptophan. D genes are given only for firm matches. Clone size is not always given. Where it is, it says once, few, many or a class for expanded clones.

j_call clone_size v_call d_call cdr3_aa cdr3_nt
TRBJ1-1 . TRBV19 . CASSMLVSRALHTEAFF TGTGCCAGTAGTATGCTTGTTAGTAGGGCATTGCATACTGAAGCTTTCTTT
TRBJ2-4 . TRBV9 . CASSGGRENIQYF TGTGCCAGCAGCGGGGGACGGGAAAACATTCAGTACTTC
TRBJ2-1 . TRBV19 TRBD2 CASGRLAVNEQFF TGTGCCAGTGGGAGACTAGCGGTCAATGAGCAGTTCTTC
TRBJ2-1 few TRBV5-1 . CASSATPRENEQFF TGCGCCAGCAGCGCAACACCCAGGGAAAATGAGCAGTTCTTC
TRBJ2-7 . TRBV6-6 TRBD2 CASSYAPSGRYEQYF TGTGCCAGCAGTTATGCCCCTAGCGGGAGATACGAGCAGTACTTC
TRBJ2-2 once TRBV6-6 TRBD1 CASSGTGRPGELFF TGTGCCAGCAGTGGGACAGGGAGGCCCGGGGAGCTGTTTTTT
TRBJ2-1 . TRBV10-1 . CASSRSGYNEQFF TGCGCCAGCTCGCGCTCGGGCTACAATGAGCAGTTCTTC
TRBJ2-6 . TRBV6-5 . CASSSGANVLTF TGTGCCAGCAGCTCTGGGGCCAACGTCCTGACTTTC
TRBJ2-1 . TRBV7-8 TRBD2 CASSFLVAGVTYNEQFF TGTGCCAGCAGCTTTCTGGTAGCGGGAGTTACCTACAATGAGCAGTTCTTC
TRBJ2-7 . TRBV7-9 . CASSLGGLRNEQYF TGTGCCAGCAGCTTAGGCGGTCTCAGGAACGAGCAGTACTTC
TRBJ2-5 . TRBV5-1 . CASREQLETQYF TGCGCCAGCAGAGAGCAATTAGAGACCCAGTACTTC
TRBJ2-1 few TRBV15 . CATSSPRLAYNEQFF TGTGCCACCAGCAGCCCCCGGCTAGCCTACAATGAGCAGTTCTTC
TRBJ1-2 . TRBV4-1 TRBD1 CASSQVWARGAHGYTF TGCGCCAGCAGCCAAGTTTGGGCCAGGGGGGCCCATGGCTACACCTTC
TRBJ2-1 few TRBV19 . CASSVNREGVAFF TGTGCCAGTAGTGTAAACAGGGAGGGGGTGGCGTTCTTC
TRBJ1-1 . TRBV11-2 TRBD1 CASSLALGGAGEAFF TGTGCCAGCAGCTTAGCGTTAGGGGGCGCGGGTGAAGCTTTCTTT
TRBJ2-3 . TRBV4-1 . CASSQAMFRSGTPKDTQYF TGCGCCAGCAGCCAAGCAATGTTCAGGTCGGGGACTCCTAAAGATACGCAGTATTTT
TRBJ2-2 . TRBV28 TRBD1 CASSLQGVTGELFF TGTGCCAGCAGTTTACAGGGGGTCACCGGGGAGCTGTTTTTT
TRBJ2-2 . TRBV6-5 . CASSPLTGELFF TGTGCCAGCAGTCCCCTCACCGGGGAGCTGTTTTTT
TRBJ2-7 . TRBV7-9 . CASSLILGNEQYF TGTGCCAGCAGCTTAATTTTGGGCAACGAGCAGTACTTC
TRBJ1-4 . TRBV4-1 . CASSQEARGVGAVNEKLFF TGCGCCAGCAGCCAAGAGGCGCGGGGAGTGGGAGCCGTAAATGAAAAACTGTTTTTT
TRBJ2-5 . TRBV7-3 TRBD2 CASSLGLAGPCLYQETQYF TGTGCCAGCAGCTTAGGGCTAGCGGGCCCCTGTCTGTACCAAGAGACCCAGTACTTC
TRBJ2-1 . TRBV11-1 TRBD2 CASSLGGAPGLATMGEQFF TGTGCCAGCAGCTTAGGCGGGGCCCCGGGACTAGCGACAATGGGTGAGCAGTTCTTC
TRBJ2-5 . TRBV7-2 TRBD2 CASSISGGGGTQYF TGTGCCAGCAGCATTAGCGGGGGGGGAGGCACCCAGTACTTC
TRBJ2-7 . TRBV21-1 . CASSREGREPYEQYF TGTGCCAGCAGCAGAGAGGGGCGGGAGCCCTACGAGCAGTACTTC
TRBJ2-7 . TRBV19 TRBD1 CASSNQGQGYEQYF TGTGCCAGTAGTAACCAGGGACAGGGGTACGAGCAGTACTTC
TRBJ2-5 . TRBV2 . CASSERNLGPFPYF TGTGCCAGCAGTGAGAGGAACCTAGGCCCCTTTCCGTACTTC
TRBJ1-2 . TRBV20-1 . CSASPPGGYTF TGCAGTGCTAGCCCCCCCGGAGGCTACACCTTC
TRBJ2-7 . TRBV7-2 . CASSATGRPYEQYF TGTGCCAGCAGCGCAACGGGACGGCCCTACGAGCAGTACTTC
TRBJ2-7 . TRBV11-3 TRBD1 CASSLDHDRDEQYF TGTGCCAGCAGCTTAGATCACGACAGGGACGAGCAGTACTTC
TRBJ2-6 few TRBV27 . CASGTRLTSGANVLTF TGTGCCAGCGGGACCAGACTGACCTCTGGGGCCAACGTCCTGACTTTC
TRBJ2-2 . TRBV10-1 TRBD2 CASSVASGGDGELFF TGCGCCAGCAGTGTGGCTAGCGGAGGGGACGGGGAGCTGTTTTTT
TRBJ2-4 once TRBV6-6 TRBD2 CASSPRSGINIQYF TGTGCCAGCAGTCCCCGCAGCGGGATAAACATTCAGTACTTC
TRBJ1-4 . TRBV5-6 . CASSPGTVTTNEKLFF TGTGCCAGCAGCCCGGGGACCGTTACAACTAATGAAAAACTGTTTTTT
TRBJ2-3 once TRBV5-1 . CASSLGGEGTDTQYF TGCGCCAGCAGCTTGGGGGGCGAAGGCACAGATACGCAGTATTTT
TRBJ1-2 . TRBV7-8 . CASSLAEGNYGYTF TGTGCCAGCAGCTTAGCGGAAGGGAACTATGGCTACACCTTC
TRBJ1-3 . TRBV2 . CASSDGQGAGNTIYF TGTGCCAGCAGTGACGGGCAGGGAGCAGGAAACACCATATATTTT